The clone carrying this T cell receptor beta chain appeared a few times. Its antigen is currently unknown. The source of the sample is a study of T-cell memory formation after mild COVID-19. On the study more broadly: There were largely donor-specific TCR clusters. Findings and caveats of the study: A balance of CD4 and CD8 characterized clones contracting day 15 to 85, whereas later expanders leaned CD4+. CD4+ clones that contracted lay mainly in CM and EM; CD8+ ones lay in EMRA.

TCRdb independently ran MiXCR on the 5' RACE reads; one entry per CDR3 protein. Counted here are 250,000 to 300,000 distinct CDR3 sequences, around 8% occurring once; the ten biggest clones make up around a fifth. The CDR3 contains 15 residues. Germline V gives CDR1 DFQATT, CDR2 SNEGSKA (reference sequence). V lost 3 bases to trimming and J lost 5 bases, with 19 bases between them. The sequencing sample was made of PBMCs or a T cell subset sorted from them (not recorded which). The V call is TRBV20-1, the J call TRBJ1-2; the D gene is possibly TRBD1 (5 bases). This clonotype was sampled from a man in his late teens or twenties who had mild COVID-19 (a few samples of this study predate the infection). Cell type and time point are not known. DNA of the CDR3: TGCAGTGCTAGCCCCAGGACAAGATCCCTGTATGGCTACACCTTC. It is translated as CSASPRTRSLYGYTF.